Each of the 8 T cell receptor beta chains below was sequenced from the same sample in a study of cytotoxic CD8 clonotypes in ibrutinib-treated CLL. Using immunoSEQ multiplex PCR, the repertoire was profiled, and TCRdb retains in-frame clones only, with some absent. The sample lists 250,000 to 350,000 clones, roughly three quarters occurring once. The sequencing here drew on PBMCs, taken at disease progression, from a patient treated with ibrutinib. The receptors here all came from a human donor with chronic lymphocytic leukemia.

This clone has only a few counts. The V and J genes are TRBV4-3 and TRBJ1-1; D is uncertain. Germline V CDR1 and CDR2: LGHNA, YSLEER. CDR3 size: 14 residues. V lost 0 bases, J lost 4 bases, and 9 bases lay in between. The CDR3 bases are TGCGCCAGCAGCCAAGATGGATGGAGCACTGAAGCTTTCTTT. The encoded protein is CASSQDGWSTEAFF.

This chain links TRBV13 with TRBJ1-1; 8 bases match TRBD1. The CDR3 extends over 12 amino acids. The germline CDR1 and CDR2 sequences are PRHDT and FYEKMQ (reference sequence). V lost 5 bases, J lost 4 bases, and 0 bases stayed unmatched. DNA of the CDR3: TGTGCCAGCAGCACAGGGGGCACTGAAGCTTTCTTT. It translates to CASSTGGTEAFF.

The sample holds a few counts of this clone. This chain connects TRBV11-2 to TRBJ2-7; 7 bases are a match to TRBD2. Germline lookup yields CDR1 SGHAT and CDR2 FQNNGV. This CDR3 is 16 amino acids long. V gave up 5 bases and J gave up 0 bases; unmatched junction bases: 10. DNA of the CDR3: TGTGCCAGCAGCCCCACCGGCGGGGGTGGCTCCTACGAGCAGTACTTC. It specifies CASSPTGGGGSYEQYF. The full variable domain, in which reference TRBV11-2 and TRBJ2-7 provide the parts outside the CDR3, is EAGVAQSPRYKIIEKRQSVAFWCNPISGHATLYWYQQILGQGPKLLIQFQNNGVVDDSQLPKDRFSAERLKGVDSTLKIQPAKLEDSAVYLCASSPTGGGGSYEQYFGPGTRLTVT.

The rearrangement uses TRBV18 and TRBJ1-6; 7 bases map to TRBD1. With 4 bases clipped from V and 7 bases from J, the junction kept 7 bases outside the gene matches. The germline V gene encodes CDR1 KGHSH and CDR2 LQKENI. This CDR3 contains 15 residues. The CDR3 region has the DNA TGTGCCAGCTCACGGACAGCACAGGGGAATTCACCCCTCCACTTT. Amino acids: CASSRTAQGNSPLHF.

This rearrangement joins TRBV7-9 to TRBJ2-1; either TRBD1 or TRBD2 may fit D (5 bases each). Germline loops: CDR1 SEHNR, CDR2 FQNEAQ (reference sequence). The CDR3 has 16 amino acids. The V and J ends lost 3 bases and 4 bases respectively, with 16 bases between them. CDR3 sequence reads: CASSLRGHSVYNEQFF. The CDR3 DNA reads as TGTGCCAGCAGCTTGAGGGGTCACTCCGTTTACAATGAGCAGTTCTTC.

This clone was detected only a few times. The CDR3 spells CASAVSYNEQFF. The DNA for the CDR3 is TGTGCCAGTGCCGTCTCTTACAATGAGCAGTTCTTC. V usage is TRBV9 and J usage is TRBJ2-1, with D unresolved. V shed 8 bases and J shed 4 bases, with 10 bases lying between them. CDR1 and CDR2 from the germline V gene are SGDLS and YYNGEE. The CDR3 has 12 amino acids.

In this sample, this clone turned up a few times. The chain links TRBV18 to TRBJ1-2, with a tentative D call TRBD1 (6 bases). Trimming removed 0 bases at V and 3 bases at J, with 14 bases between. Germline assignment: CDR1 KGHSH and CDR2 LQKENI. The CDR3 spans 16 residues. CDR3 DNA: TGTGCCAGCTCACCACCCCAGTCAGGGGATGACTATGGCTACACCTTC. It specifies CASSPPQSGDDYGYTF. The full variable domain, in which reference TRBV18 and TRBJ1-2 provide the parts outside the CDR3, is NAGVMQNPRHLVRRRGQEARLRCSPMKGHSHVYWYRQLPEEGLKFMVYLQKENIIDESGMPKERFSAEFPKEGPSILRIQQVVRGDSAAYFCASSPPQSGDDYGYTFGSGTRLTVV.

This clone was picked up a small number of times. This chain links TRBV27 with TRBJ1-5, with D perhaps TRBD1 (6 bases). There are 15 residues in the CDR3. V lost 3 bases to trimming and J lost 4 bases, with 13 bases between them. Per the germline V gene, CDR1 is MNHEY and CDR2 is SMNVEV (reference sequence). CDR3 DNA: TGTGCCAGCAGTTTGGGTACAGGGAATAATCAGCCCCAGCATTTT. This codes for CASSLGTGNNQPQHF.